This TCR beta chain was observed in a study of T cell responses to AZD1222 COVID-19 vaccine. Study findings and constraints: CD4 TCRs linked to vaccination spanned spike, dominating at 160-218 and 743-854.

With respect to this clone: No antigen is known for it.

Assay: immunoSEQ multiplex PCR; the TCRdb copy retains only in-frame clones and omits some. The profile shows 120,000 to 150,000 clones, approximately 91% of them singletons. The CDR3 covers 16 residues. J gave up 2 bases and V 1 base, and 6 bases lay outside the gene matches. From germline, CDR1 is MNHNS and CDR2 SASEGT. This TCR derives from an adult who received the AZD1222 COVID-19 vaccine. Material: peripheral blood, obtained 28 days after the second AZD1222 dose. The chain uses TRBV6-1 and TRBJ2-5; TRBD2 aligns across 8 bases. The CDR3, as DNA: TGTGCCAGCAGTGAAGGTAGCGGGGAGCTACAAGAGACCCAGTACTTC. It yields the protein CASSEGSGELQETQYF.